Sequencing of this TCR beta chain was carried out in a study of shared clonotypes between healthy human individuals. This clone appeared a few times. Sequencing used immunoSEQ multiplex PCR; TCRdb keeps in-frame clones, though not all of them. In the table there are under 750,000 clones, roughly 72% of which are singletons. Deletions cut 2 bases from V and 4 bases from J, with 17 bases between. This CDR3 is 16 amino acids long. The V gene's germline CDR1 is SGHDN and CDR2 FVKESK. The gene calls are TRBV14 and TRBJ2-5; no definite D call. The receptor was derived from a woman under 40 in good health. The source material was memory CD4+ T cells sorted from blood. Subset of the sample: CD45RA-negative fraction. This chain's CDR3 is CASSQFRRASGETQYF. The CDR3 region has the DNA TGTGCCAGCAGCCAATTTCGTAGGGCCTCCGGAGAGACCCAGTACTTC.